This entry lists 19 T cell receptor beta chains sequenced from one sample in a study of shared clonotypes between healthy human individuals. Method: immunoSEQ multiplex PCR; TCRdb's copy keeps in-frame clones and lacks some. The table lists roughly 810,000 clones, 90% to 98% of them singletons. Naive CD8 cells lacked CD45RO and underwent positive selection for CCR7, leaving out terminally differentiated effector memory CD45RA+ cells. The sample comprised naive CD8+ T cells sorted from blood. The receptors shown here come from a man aged 25 to 40 in good health.

The chain is built from TRBV30 and TRBJ2-1; D gene unclear. This CDR3 comprises 12 residues. Germline V gene sequence: CDR1 GTSNPN, CDR2 SVGIG (reference sequence). V shed 3 bases and J shed 8 bases, with 11 bases lying between them. The CDR3 sequence: CAWSPPSDEQFF. CDR3 DNA sequence: TGTGCCTGGAGCCCTCCGTCCGATGAGCAGTTCTTC.

The genes are TRBV28 and TRBJ2-7; TRBD1 or TRBD2 may be the D gene (5 bases each). V was trimmed by 3 bases and J by 0 bases, leaving 18 bases between them. CDR1 is MDHEN, CDR2 SYDVKM, per germline. This CDR3 region has 17 residues. This CDR3 reads CASSFNPGTSSSYEQYF. DNA of the CDR3: TGTGCCAGCAGTTTTAACCCCGGGACGTCGAGCTCCTACGAGCAGTACTTC.

This clone was counted a single time. The chain joins TRBV7-9 to TRBJ2-7, with D hard to call. Trimming left V 5 bases short and J 3 bases short, with 8 bases between. Germline assignment: CDR1 SEHNR and CDR2 FQNEAQ (reference sequence). The CDR3 runs to 12 residues. CDR3 residues: CASSNDNYEQYF. The CDR3 DNA follows: TGTGCCAGCAGCAATGACAACTACGAGCAGTACTTC. The full variable domain, completed using reference TRBV7-9 and TRBJ2-7, is DTGVSQNPRHKITKRGQNVTFRCDPISEHNRLYWYRQTLGQGPEFLTYFQNEAQLEKSRLLSDRFSAERPKGSFSTLEIQRTEQGDSAMYLCASSNDNYEQYFGPGTRLTVT.

The chain employs TRBV7-7 and TRBJ2-7; TRBD2 might be the D (5 bases). Germline V lookup: CDR1 SSHAT, CDR2 FNYEAQ (reference sequence). The ends were cut back, 5 bases at V and 5 bases at J, with 13 bases in the middle. The CDR3 is made up of 13 amino acids. This CDR3 reads CASSRLPGDEQYF. The CDR3 DNA is TGTGCCAGCAGCCGCCTCCCCGGGGACGAGCAGTACTTC.

The chain has TRBV4-1 and TRBJ2-7, with TRBD2 matching over 11 bases. The J segment lost 0 bases and the V segment lost 4 bases, leaving 5 bases of the junction unmatched. Per the germline V gene, CDR1 is MGHRA and CDR2 is YSYEKL. This CDR3 has 16 residues. CDR3 loop: CASSLAGGSLSYEQYF. The CDR3, as DNA: TGCGCCAGCAGCCTAGCGGGAGGGTCCCTCTCCTACGAGCAGTACTTC.

J is TRBJ2-1 and V is TRBV15; 8 nucleotides match TRBD2. V trimming: 8 bases; J trimming: 5 bases; junction bases outside the gene matches: 11. This CDR3 has 15 residues. Germline CDR1 is LNHNV and CDR2 is YYDKDF (reference sequence). The CDR3 sequence is CATQGGSGVHNEQFF. DNA for the CDR3: TGTGCCACCCAAGGGGGTAGCGGGGTCCACAATGAGCAGTTCTTC.

The chain joins TRBV4-1 to TRBJ2-2; unclear D gene. The CDR3 runs 16 residues. Germline V gene data show CDR1 as MGHRA and CDR2 as YSYEKL. V lost 1 base, J lost 0 bases, and 9 bases lay in between. The CDR3 region is CASSQAVATNTGELFF. The CDR3 bases are TGCGCCAGCAGCCAAGCGGTGGCAACGAACACCGGGGAGCTGTTTTTT.

This chain joins TRBV4-2 and TRBJ2-5, with a tentative D call TRBD1 (6 bases). The CDR3 loop spans 17 amino acids. In germline, CDR1 is LGHNA, CDR2 YNFKEQ. Trimming cost V 0 bases and J 7 bases, with 21 bases left between them. This CDR3 reads CASSQDVSGTPRGTQYF. CDR3 nucleotides: TGTGCCAGCAGCCAAGATGTTTCCGGGACCCCCAGGGGGACCCAGTACTTC.

This rearrangement joins TRBV11-2 to TRBJ2-1, with D unresolved. The V gene lost 5 bases and the J gene lost 8 bases, with 10 bases spanning the gap. Germline CDR1 and CDR2: SGHAT and FQNNGV. This CDR3 has 12 residues. The CDR3 DNA reads as TGTGCCAGCAGCACCTATAGGGATGAGCAGTTCTTC. Translation gives CASSTYRDEQFF.

This chain joins TRBV28 and TRBJ2-1; 8 positions agree with TRBD2. This CDR3 contains 16 residues. The germline V gene has CDR1 MDHEN and CDR2 SYDVKM. The J segment lost 1 base and the V segment lost 2 bases, leaving 4 bases of the junction unmatched. CDR3 sequence (DNA): TGTGCCAGCAGTTTACTAGCGGGTCTTTCCTACAATGAGCAGTTCTTC. It codes for CASSLLAGLSYNEQFF. Full variable domain (rest looked up from reference TRBV28 and TRBJ2-1): DVKVTQSSRYLVKRTGEKVFLECVQDMDHENMFWYRQDPGLGLRLIYFSYDVKMKEKGDIPEGYSVSREKKERFSLILESASTNQTSMYLCASSLLAGLSYNEQFFGPGTRLTVL.

J is TRBJ1-4 and V is TRBV6-1; D gene unclear. Germline loops: CDR1 MNHNS, CDR2 SASEGT. The V end lost 3 bases, the J end lost 5 bases, and 7 bases lay between the germline ends. This CDR3 has 13 amino acids. DNA for the CDR3: TGTGCCAGCAGTGATAGGCGGAATGAAAAACTGTTTTTT. Translated: CASSDRRNEKLFF.

The chain recombines TRBV16 with TRBJ2-2; 9 bases are a match to TRBD1. The CDR3 has 17 amino acids. V trimming: 2 bases; J trimming: 4 bases; junction bases outside the gene matches: 8. The germline V gene has CDR1 KGHSY and CDR2 FQNENV. CDR3 protein: CASSQLQGARVTGELFF. CDR3 nucleotide sequence: TGTGCCAGCAGCCAACTACAGGGGGCGCGAGTCACCGGGGAGCTGTTTTTT. The whole variable domain, remainder taken from reference TRBV16 and TRBJ2-2, is GEEVAQTPKHLVRGEGQKAKLYCAPIKGHSYVFWYQQVLKNEFKFLISFQNENVFDETGMPKERFSAKCLPNSPCSLEIQATKLEDSAVYFCASSQLQGARVTGELFFGEGSRLTVL.

The chain links TRBV9 to TRBJ2-1; 9 nucleotides match TRBD2. The V segment lost 4 bases and the J segment 3 bases; nucleotides outside the gene matches: 8. CDR1 SGDLS and CDR2 YYNGEE come from the germline V gene. The length of the CDR3 is 16 residues. In DNA form, the CDR3 reads TGTGCCAGCAGCACGAGCTGGCGGGAGGGCTACAATGAGCAGTTCTTC. As protein: CASSTSWREGYNEQFF.

The chain links TRBV28 to TRBJ2-3; TRBD2 aligns across 8 bases. Germline V gene data show CDR1 as MDHEN and CDR2 as SYDVKM. The CDR3 covers 16 residues. V lost 2 bases, J lost 4 bases, and 8 bases stayed unmatched. The CDR3, as DNA: TGTGCCAGCAGTTTACTGCGGGTACTAGCGGCAGATACGCAGTATTTT. Protein sequence: CASSLLRVLAADTQYF. The entire variable domain, with the rest obtained from reference TRBV28 and TRBJ2-3, is as follows: DVKVTQSSRYLVKRTGEKVFLECVQDMDHENMFWYRQDPGLGLRLIYFSYDVKMKEKGDIPEGYSVSREKKERFSLILESASTNQTSMYLCASSLLRVLAADTQYFGPGTRLTVL.

This chain joins TRBV28 and TRBJ2-1, with TRBD2 identical over 15 bases. The CDR3 sequence is 18 residues long. V lost 4 bases to trimming and J lost 0 bases; unmatched junction nucleotides: 4. From germline, CDR1 is MDHEN and CDR2 SYDVKM. CDR3 nucleotides: TGTGCCAGCAGTTCAGGACTAGCGGGAGGGAGCTCCTACAATGAGCAGTTCTTC. This translates into CASSSGLAGGSSYNEQFF.

CDR3 amino acids: CATLVRHRGHEQYF. CDR3 nucleotide sequence: TGTGCCACCCTCGTGAGGCACAGGGGGCACGAGCAGTACTTC. The J gene is TRBJ2-7, the V gene TRBV21-1; the table gives TRBD1 as D, unverified against the DNA. TRBV21-1 represents a pseudogene. The CDR3 sequence is 14 residues long.

The rearrangement uses TRBV19 and TRBJ1-5; D gene ambiguous. The germline V gene encodes CDR1 LNHDA and CDR2 SQIVND (reference sequence). Trimming pared 7 bases from V and 2 bases from J, leaving 15 bases between. The CDR3 is 15 amino acids. The CDR3 bases are TGTGCCAGTACCACGGTCCCTCAGGGCAATCAGCCCCAGCATTTT. This translates into CASTTVPQGNQPQHF.

The chain combines TRBV13 with TRBJ1-2; a possible D gene is TRBD1 (5 bases). The CDR3 runs to 16 residues. Germline V gene lookup returns CDR1 PRHDT and CDR2 FYEKMQ (reference sequence). V lost 0 bases and J 3 bases, leaving 14 bases between the germline ends. CDR3 nucleotides: TGTGCCAGCAGCTTAGGGTCCACGGGGGGTGACTATGGCTACACCTTC. Translating gives CASSLGSTGGDYGYTF.

The genes are TRBV30 and TRBJ1-4, with TRBD1 identical over 7 bases. The CDR3 covers 16 residues. V shed 3 bases and J 8 bases; nucleotides not matched to a gene: 15. Germline CDR1 is GTSNPN and CDR2 is SVGIG (reference sequence). Written as DNA, the CDR3 is TGTGCCTGGAGAAGCCCGGGACAGTCCCAGCGGGAAAAACTGTTTTTT. Protein: CAWRSPGQSQREKLFF.